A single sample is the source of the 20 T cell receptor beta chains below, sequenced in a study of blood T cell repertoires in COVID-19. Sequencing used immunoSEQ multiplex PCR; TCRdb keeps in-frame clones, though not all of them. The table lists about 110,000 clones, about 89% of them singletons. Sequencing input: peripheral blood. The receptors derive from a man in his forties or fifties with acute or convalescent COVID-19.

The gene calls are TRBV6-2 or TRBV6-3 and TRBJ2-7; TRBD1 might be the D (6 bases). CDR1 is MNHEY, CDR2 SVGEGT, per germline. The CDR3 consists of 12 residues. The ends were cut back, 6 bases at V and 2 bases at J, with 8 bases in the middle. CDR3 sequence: CASSRQAYEQYF. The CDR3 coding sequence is TGTGCCAGCAGCCGACAGGCCTACGAGCAGTACTTC.

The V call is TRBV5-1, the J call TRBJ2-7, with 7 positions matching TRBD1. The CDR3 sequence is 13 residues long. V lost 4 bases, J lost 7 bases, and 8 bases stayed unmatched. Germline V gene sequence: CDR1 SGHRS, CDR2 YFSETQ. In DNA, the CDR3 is TGCGCCAGCAGCCAGAGGCCAGGGGGTGAGCAGTACTTC. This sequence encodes CASSQRPGGEQYF.

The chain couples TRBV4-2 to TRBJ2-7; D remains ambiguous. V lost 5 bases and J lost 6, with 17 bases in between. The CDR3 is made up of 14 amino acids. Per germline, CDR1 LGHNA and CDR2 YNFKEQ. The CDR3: CASSIPSSGGEQYF. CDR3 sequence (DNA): TGTGCCAGCAGCATTCCTTCCTCGGGTGGCGAGCAGTACTTC.

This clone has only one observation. The CDR3 loop is CAWRTANSGNTIYF. CDR3 DNA: TGTGCCTGGAGAACTGCAAACTCTGGAAACACCATATATTTT. The J gene is TRBJ1-3, the V gene TRBV30; D gene uncertain. Germline loops: CDR1 GTSNPN, CDR2 SVGIG (reference sequence). V lost 3 bases, J lost 0 bases, and 9 bases lay in between. CDR3 length equals 14 residues. The variable domain in full, completed from reference TRBV30 and TRBJ1-3, reads SQTIHQWPATLVQPVGSPLSLECTVEGTSNPNLYWYRQAAGRGLQLLFYSVGIGQISSEVPQNLSASRPQDRQFILSSKKLLLSDSGFYLCAWRTANSGNTIYFGEGSWLTVV.

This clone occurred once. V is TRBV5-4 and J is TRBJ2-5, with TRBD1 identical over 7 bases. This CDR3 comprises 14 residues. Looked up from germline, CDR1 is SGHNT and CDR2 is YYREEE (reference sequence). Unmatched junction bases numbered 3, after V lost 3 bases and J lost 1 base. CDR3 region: CASSSTGSQETQYF. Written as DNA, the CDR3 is TGTGCCAGCAGCTCGACAGGGTCCCAAGAGACCCAGTACTTC. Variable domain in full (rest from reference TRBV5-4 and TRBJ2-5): ETGVTQSPTHLIKTRGQQVTLRCSSQSGHNTVSWYQQALGQGPQFIFQYYREEENGRGNFPPRFSGLQFPNYSSELNVNALELDDSALYLCASSSTGSQETQYFGPGTRLLVL.

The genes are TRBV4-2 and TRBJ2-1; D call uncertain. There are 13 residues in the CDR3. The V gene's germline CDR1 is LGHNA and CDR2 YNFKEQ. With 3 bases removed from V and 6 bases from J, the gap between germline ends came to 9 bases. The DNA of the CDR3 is TGTGCCAGCAGCCAGCGCCCGGGCAATGAGCAGTTCTTC. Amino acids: CASSQRPGNEQFF.

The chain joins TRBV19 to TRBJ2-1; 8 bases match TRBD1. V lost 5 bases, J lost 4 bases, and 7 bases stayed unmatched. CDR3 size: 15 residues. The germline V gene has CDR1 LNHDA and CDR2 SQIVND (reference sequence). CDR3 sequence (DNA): TGTGCCAGTAGTCAACCCAGGGGGCGGTACAATGAGCAGTTCTTC. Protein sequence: CASSQPRGRYNEQFF. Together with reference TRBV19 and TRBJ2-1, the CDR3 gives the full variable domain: DGGITQSPKYLFRKEGQNVTLSCEQNLNHDAMYWYRQDPGQGLRLIYYSQIVNDFQKGDIAEGYSVSREKKESFPLTVTSAQKNPTAFYLCASSQPRGRYNEQFFGPGTRLTVL.

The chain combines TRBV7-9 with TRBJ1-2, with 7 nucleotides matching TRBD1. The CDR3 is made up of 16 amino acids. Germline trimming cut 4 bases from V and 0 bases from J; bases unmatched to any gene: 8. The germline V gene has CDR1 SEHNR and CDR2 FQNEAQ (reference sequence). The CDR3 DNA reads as TGTGCCAGCAGCTCCGCCCCGGGACAGACTAACTATGGCTACACCTTC. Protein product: CASSSAPGQTNYGYTF.

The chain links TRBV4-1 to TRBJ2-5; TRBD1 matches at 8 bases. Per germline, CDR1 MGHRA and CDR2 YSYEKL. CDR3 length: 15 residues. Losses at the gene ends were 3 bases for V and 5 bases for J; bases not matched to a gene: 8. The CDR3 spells CASSHEGQAVETQYF. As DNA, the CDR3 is TGCGCCAGCAGCCATGAGGGACAGGCCGTTGAGACCCAGTACTTC.

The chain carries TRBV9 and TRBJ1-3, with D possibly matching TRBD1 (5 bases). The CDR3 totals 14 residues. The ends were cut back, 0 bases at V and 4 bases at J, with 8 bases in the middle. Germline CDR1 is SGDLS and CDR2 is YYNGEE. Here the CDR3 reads CASSVGGTGNTIYF. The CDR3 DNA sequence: TGTGCCAGCAGCGTAGGGGGCACGGGAAACACCATATATTTT.

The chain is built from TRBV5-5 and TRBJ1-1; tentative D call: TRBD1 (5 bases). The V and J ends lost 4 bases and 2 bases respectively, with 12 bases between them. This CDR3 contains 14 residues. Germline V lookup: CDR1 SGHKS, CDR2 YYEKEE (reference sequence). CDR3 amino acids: CASSLRDINTEAFF. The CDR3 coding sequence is TGTGCCAGCAGCCTCAGGGATATTAACACTGAAGCTTTCTTT.

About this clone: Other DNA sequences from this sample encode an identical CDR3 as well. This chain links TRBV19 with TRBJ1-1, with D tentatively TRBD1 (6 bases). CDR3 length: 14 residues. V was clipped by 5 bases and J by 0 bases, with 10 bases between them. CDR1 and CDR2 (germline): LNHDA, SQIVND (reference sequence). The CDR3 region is CASSPQGLNTEAFF. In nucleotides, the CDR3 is TGTGCCAGTAGTCCGCAGGGGTTGAACACTGAAGCTTTCTTT.

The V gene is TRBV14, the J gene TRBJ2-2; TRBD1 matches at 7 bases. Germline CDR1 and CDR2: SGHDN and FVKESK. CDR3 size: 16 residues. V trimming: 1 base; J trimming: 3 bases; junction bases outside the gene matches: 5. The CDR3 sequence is CASSQVWTGDTGELFF. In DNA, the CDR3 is TGTGCCAGCAGCCAAGTTTGGACAGGAGACACCGGGGAGCTGTTTTTT.

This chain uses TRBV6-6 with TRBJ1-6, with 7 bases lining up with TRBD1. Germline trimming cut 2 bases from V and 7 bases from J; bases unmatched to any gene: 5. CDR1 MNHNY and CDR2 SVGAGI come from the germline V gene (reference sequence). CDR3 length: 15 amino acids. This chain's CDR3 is CASSYGPGGNSPLHF. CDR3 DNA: TGTGCCAGCAGTTACGGACCAGGGGGAAATTCACCCCTCCACTTT.

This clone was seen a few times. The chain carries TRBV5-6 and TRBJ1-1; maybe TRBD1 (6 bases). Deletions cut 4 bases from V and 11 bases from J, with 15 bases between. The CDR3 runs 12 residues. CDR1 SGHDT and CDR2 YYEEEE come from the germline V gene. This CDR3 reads CASSLRVRGAFF. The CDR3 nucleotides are TGTGCCAGCAGCCTGAGGGTGAGGGGGGCTTTCTTT. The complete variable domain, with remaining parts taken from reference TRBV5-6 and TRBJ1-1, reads DAGVTQSPTHLIKTRGQQVTLRCSPKSGHDTVSWYQQALGQGPQFIFQYYEEEERQRGNFPDRFSGHQFPNYSSELNVNALLLGDSALYLCASSLRVRGAFFGQGTRLTVV.

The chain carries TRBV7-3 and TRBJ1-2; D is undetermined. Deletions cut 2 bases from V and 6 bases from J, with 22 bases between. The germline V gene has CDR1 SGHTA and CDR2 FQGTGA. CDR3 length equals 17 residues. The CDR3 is CASSLVAGDEGRNGYTF. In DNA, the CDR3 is TGTGCCAGCAGCTTAGTGGCGGGTGACGAGGGAAGGAATGGCTACACCTTC.

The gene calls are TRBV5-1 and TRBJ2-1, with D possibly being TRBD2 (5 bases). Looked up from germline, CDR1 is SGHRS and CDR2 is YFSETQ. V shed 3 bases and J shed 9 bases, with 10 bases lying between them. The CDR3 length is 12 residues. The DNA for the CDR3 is TGCGCCAGCAGCTCGTCAACTAGTGAGCAGTTCTTC. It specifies CASSSSTSEQFF.

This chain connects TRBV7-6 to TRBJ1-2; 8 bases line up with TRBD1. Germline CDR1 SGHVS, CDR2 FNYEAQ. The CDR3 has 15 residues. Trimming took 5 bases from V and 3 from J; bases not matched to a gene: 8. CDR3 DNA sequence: TGTGCCAGCAGCCCCGGACAGGGCCCAGACTATGGCTACACCTTC. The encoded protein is CASSPGQGPDYGYTF.

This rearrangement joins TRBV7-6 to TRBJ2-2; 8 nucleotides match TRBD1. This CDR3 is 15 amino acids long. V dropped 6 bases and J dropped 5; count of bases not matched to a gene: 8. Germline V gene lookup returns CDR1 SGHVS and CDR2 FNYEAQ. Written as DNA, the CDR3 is TGTGCCAGCAGTCAGCGACAGGGGAGGACCGGGGAGCTGTTTTTT. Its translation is CASSQRQGRTGELFF.

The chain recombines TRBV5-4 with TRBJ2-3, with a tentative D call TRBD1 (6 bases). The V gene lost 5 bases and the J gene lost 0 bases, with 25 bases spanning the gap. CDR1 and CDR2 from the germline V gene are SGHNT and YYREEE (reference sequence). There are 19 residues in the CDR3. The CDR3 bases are TGTGCCAGCAGTCGTGGTGGGACAACAGGGTCCCTAAGCACAGATACGCAGTATTTT. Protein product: CASSRGGTTGSLSTDTQYF.